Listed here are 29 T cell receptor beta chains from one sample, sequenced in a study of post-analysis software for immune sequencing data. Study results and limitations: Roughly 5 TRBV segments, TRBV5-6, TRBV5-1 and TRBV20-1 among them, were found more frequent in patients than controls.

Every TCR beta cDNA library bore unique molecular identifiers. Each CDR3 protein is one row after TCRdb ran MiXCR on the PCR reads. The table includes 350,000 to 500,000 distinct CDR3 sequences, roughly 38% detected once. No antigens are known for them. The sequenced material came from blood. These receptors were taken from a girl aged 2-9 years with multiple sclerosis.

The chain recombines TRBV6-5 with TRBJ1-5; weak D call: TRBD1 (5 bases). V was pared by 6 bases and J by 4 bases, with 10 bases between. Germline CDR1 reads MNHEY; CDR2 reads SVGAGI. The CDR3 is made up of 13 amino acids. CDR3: CASSPTVNQPQHF. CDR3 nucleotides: TGTGCCAGCAGCCCGACAGTAAATCAGCCCCAGCATTTT.

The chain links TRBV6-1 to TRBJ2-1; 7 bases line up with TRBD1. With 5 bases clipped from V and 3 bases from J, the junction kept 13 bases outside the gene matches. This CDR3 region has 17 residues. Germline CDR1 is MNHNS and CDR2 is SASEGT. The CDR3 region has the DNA TGTGCCAGCAGTATATGGGACGACAGGGCGGGCTACAATGAGCAGTTCTTC. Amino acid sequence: CASSIWDDRAGYNEQFF.

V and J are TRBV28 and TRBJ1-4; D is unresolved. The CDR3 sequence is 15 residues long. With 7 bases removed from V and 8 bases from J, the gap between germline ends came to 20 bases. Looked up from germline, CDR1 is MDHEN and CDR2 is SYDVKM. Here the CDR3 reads CASNPVRGYFEKLFF. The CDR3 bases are TGTGCCAGCAACCCAGTACGAGGCTATTTCGAAAAACTGTTTTTT.

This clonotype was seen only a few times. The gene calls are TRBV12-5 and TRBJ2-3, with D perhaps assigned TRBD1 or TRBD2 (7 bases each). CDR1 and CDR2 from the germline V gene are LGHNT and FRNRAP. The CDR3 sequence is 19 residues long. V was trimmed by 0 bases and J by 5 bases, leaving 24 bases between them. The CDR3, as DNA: TGTGCTAGTGGTTTGGTACAGGCGGGGGCGGTAAGGACAGGAGATACGCAGTATTTT. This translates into CASGLVQAGAVRTGDTQYF.

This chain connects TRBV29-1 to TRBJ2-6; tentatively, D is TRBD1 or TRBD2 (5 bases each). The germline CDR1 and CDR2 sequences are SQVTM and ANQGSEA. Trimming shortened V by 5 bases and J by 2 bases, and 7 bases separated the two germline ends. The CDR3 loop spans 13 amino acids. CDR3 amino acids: CSVWGTGANVLTF. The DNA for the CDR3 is TGCAGCGTTTGGGGGACTGGGGCCAACGTCCTGACTTTC.

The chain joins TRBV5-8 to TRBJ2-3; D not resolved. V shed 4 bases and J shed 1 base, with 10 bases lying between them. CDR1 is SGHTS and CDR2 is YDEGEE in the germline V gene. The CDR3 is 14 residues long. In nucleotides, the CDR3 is TGTGCCAGCAGCCACATTTACCGCACAGATACGCAGTATTTT. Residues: CASSHIYRTDTQYF. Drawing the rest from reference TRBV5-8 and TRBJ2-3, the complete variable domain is EAGVTQSPTHLIKTRGQQATLRCSPISGHTSVYWYQQALGLGLQFLLWYDEGEERNRGNFPPRFSGRQFPNYSSELNVNALELEDSALYLCASSHIYRTDTQYFGPGTRLTVL.

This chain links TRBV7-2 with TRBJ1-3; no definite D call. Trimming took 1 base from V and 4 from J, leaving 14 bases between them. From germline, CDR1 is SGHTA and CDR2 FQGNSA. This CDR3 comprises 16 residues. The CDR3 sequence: CASSLVSTAKGNTIYF. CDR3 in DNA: TGTGCCAGCAGCTTAGTATCAACGGCGAAAGGAAACACCATATATTTT.

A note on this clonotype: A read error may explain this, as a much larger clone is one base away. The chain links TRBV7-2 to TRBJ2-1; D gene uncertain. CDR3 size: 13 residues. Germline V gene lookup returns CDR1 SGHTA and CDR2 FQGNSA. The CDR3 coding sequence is TGTGCCAGCGGCTTACAACCGGTAAATGAGCAGTTCTTC. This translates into CASGLQPVNEQFF.

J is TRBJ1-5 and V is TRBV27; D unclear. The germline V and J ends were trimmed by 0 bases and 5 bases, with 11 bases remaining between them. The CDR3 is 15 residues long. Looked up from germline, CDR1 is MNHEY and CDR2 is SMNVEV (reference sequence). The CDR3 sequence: CASSLSGGMYQPQHF. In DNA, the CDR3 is TGTGCCAGCAGTTTATCCGGCGGTATGTATCAGCCCCAGCATTTT.

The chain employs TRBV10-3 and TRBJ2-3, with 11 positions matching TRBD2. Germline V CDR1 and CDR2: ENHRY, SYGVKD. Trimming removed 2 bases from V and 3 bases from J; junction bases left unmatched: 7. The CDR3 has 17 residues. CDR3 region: CAISERPGTSGTDTQYF. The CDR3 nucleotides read TGTGCCATCAGTGAGCGCCCCGGGACTAGCGGAACAGATACGCAGTATTTT.

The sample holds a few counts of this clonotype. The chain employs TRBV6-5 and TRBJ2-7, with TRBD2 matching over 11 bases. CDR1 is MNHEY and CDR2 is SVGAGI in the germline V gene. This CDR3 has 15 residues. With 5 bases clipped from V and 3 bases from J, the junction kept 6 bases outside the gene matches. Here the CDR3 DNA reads TGTGCCAGCAGTGCCCCGGGACTAGCGGTCTACGAGCAGTACTTC. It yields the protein CASSAPGLAVYEQYF.

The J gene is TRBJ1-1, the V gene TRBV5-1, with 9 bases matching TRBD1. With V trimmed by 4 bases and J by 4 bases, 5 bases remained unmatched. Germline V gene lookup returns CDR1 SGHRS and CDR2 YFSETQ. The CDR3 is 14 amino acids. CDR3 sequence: CASSKTGGITEAFF. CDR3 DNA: TGCGCCAGCAGCAAGACAGGGGGTATCACTGAAGCTTTCTTT.

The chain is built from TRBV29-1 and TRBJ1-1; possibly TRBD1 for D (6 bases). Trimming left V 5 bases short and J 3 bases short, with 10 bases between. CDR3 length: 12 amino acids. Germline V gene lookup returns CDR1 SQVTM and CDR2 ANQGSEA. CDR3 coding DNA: TGCAGCGTTAGGGGGATTTACACTGAAGCTTTCTTT. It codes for CSVRGIYTEAFF.

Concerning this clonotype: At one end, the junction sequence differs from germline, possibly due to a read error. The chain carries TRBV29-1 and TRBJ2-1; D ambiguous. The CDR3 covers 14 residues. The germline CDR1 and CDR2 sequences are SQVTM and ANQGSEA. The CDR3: CSVTGGASCNEQFF. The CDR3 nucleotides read TGCAGCGTGACTGGCGGAGCCTCCTGCAATGAGCAGTTCTTC.

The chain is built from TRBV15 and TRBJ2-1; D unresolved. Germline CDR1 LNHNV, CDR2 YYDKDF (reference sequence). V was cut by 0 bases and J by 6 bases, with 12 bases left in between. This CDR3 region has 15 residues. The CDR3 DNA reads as TGTGCCACCAGCAGAGATAGATCGGCTCGCAATGAGCAGTTCTTC. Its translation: CATSRDRSARNEQFF.

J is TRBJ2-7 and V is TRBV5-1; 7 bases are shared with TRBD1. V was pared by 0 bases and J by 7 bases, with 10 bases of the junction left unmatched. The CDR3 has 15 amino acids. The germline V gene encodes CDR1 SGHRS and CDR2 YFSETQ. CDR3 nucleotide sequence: TGCGCCAGCAGCTTGGGACAGGGACCTCCGGGGGAGCAGTACTTC. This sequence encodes CASSLGQGPPGEQYF.

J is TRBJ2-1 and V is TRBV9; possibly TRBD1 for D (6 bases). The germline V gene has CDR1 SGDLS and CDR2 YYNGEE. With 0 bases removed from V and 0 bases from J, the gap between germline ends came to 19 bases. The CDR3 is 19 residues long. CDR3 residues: CASSVVDRSQTYSYNEQFF. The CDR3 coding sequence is TGTGCCAGCAGCGTAGTAGACAGGAGCCAAACCTACTCCTACAATGAGCAGTTCTTC.

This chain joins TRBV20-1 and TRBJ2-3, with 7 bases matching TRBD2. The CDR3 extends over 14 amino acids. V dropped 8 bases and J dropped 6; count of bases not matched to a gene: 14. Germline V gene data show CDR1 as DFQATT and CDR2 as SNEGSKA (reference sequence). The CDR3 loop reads CSTHGEGRRDTQYF. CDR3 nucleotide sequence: TGCAGTACACACGGGGAGGGGAGAAGGGATACGCAGTATTTT.

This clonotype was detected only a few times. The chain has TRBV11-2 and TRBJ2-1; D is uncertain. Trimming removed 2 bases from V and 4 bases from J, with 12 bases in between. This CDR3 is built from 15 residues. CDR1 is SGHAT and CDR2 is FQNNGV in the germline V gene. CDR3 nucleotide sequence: TGTGCCAGCAGCTTATTGAGACAAGGGTACAATGAGCAGTTCTTC. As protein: CASSLLRQGYNEQFF.

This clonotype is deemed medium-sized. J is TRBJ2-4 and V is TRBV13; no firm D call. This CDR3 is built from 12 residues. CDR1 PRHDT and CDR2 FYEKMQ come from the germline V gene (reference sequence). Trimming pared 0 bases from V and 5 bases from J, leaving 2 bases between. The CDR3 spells CASSLGENIQYF. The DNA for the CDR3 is TGTGCCAGCAGCTTAGGGGAAAACATTCAGTACTTC.

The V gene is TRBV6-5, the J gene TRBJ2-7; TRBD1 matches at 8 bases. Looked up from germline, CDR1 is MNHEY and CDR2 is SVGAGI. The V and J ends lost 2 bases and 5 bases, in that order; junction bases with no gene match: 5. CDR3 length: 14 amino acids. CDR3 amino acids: CASSYTDRVDEQYF. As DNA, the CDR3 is TGTGCCAGCAGTTACACGGACAGGGTCGACGAGCAGTACTTC.

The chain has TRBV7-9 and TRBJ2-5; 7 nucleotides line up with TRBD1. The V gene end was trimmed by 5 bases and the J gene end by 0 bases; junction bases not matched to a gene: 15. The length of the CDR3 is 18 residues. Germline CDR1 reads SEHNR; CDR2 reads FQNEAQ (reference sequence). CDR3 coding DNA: TGTGCCAGCAGCACAAACGGACAGGTTAAGGCCAACCAAGAGACCCAGTACTTC. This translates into CASSTNGQVKANQETQYF.

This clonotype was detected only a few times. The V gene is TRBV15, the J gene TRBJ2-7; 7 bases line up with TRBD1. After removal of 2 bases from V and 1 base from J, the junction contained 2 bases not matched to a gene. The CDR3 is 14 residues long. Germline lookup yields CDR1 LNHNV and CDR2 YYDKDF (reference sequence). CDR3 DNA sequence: TGTGCCACCAGCAGACCGGGACAGTCCTACGAGCAGTACTTC. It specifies CATSRPGQSYEQYF.

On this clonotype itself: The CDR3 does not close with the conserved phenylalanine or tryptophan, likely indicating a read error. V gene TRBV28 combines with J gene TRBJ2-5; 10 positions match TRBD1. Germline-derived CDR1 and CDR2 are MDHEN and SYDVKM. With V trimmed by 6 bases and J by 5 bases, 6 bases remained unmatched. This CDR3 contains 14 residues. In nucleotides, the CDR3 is TGTGCCAGCAGCCCCGGGACAGGGGTCGAGACCCAGTACATC. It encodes CASSPGTGVETQYI.

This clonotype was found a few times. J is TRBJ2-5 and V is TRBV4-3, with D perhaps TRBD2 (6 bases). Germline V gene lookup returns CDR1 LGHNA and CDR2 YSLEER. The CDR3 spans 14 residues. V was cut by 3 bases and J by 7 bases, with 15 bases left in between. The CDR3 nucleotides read TGCGCCAGCAGCCAGATGGGGACGGAGGGGACCCAGTACTTC. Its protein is CASSQMGTEGTQYF.

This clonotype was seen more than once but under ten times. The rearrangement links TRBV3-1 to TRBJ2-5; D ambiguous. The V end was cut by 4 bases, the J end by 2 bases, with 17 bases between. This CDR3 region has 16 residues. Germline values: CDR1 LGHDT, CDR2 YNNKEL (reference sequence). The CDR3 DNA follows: TGTGCCAGCAGCCTTCAAACCGGACGGAAGCAAGAGACCCAGTACTTC. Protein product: CASSLQTGRKQETQYF.

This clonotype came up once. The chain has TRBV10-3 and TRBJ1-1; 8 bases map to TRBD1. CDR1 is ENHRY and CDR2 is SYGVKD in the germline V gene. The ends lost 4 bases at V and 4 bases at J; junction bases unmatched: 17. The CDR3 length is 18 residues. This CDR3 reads CAISVGLRDRREATEAFF. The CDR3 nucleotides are TGTGCCATCAGTGTCGGCCTCCGGGACAGGAGAGAGGCCACTGAAGCTTTCTTT.

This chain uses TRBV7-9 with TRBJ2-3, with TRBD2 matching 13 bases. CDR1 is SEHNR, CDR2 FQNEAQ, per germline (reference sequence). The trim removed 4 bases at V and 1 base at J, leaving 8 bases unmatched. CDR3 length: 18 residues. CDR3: CASSSTSGGASGTDTQYF. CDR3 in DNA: TGTGCCAGCAGCTCTACTAGCGGGGGGGCCTCGGGCACAGATACGCAGTATTTT. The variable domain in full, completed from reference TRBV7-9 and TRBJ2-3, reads DTGVSQNPRHKITKRGQNVTFRCDPISEHNRLYWYRQTLGQGPEFLTYFQNEAQLEKSRLLSDRFSAERPKGSFSTLEIQRTEQGDSAMYLCASSSTSGGASGTDTQYFGPGTRLTVL.

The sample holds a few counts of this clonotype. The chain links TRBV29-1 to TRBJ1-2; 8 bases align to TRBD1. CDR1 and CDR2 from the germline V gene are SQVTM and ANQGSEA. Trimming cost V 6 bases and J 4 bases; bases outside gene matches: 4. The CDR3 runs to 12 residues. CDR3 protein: CSVSDRGYGYTF. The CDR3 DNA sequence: TGCAGCGTCTCCGACAGGGGCTATGGCTACACCTTC.